Sequencing of this T cell receptor beta chain was carried out in a study of OX40 agonist ivuxolimab in advanced cancers. Points from the study as a whole: Clonal expansion from baseline to week 6 occurred in both CD4+ and CD8+ T cells.

The assay was immunoSEQ multiplex PCR, and TCRdb's table has in-frame clones only and misses some. The sample lists some 58,000 clones; approximately 80% were seen once. Only a few counts were recorded for this clone. As yet, its antigen is unknown. This CDR3 region has 16 residues. Trimming shortened V by 0 bases and J by 4 bases, and 13 bases separated the two germline ends. Germline V gene lookup returns CDR1 SGHRS and CDR2 YFSETQ. V and J are TRBV5-1 and TRBJ2-2; D gene ambiguous. The source of this sequence is an adult with an advanced solid tumor such as melanoma, head and neck, liver or kidney cancer. Sequencing was performed on CD4+ or CD8+ T cells sorted from blood, taken in a trial of the OX40 agonist ivuxolimab. The CDR3: CASSLVTPELTGELFF. In nucleotides, the CDR3 is TGCGCCAGCAGCTTGGTAACCCCTGAGCTCACCGGGGAGCTGTTTTTT.